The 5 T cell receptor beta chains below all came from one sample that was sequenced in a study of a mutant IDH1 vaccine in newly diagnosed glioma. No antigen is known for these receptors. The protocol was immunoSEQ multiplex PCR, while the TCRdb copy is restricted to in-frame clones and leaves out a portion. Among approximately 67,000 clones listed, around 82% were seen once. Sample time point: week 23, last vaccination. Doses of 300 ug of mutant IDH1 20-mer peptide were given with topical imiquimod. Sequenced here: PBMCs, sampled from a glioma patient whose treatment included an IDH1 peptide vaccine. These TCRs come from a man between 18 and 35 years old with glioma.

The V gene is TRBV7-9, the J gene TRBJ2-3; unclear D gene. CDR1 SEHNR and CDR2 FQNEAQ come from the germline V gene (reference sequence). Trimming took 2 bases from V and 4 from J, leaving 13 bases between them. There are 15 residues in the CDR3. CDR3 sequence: CASSLRADQSDTQYF. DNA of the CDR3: TGTGCCAGCAGCTTACGGGCCGACCAATCAGATACGCAGTATTTT.

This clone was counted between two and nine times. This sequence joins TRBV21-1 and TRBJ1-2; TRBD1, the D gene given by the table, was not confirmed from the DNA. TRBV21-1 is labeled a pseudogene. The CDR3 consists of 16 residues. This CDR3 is CASSRCMGLPSDGYTF. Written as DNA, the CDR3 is TGTGCCAGCAGTCGCTGCATGGGCCTCCCCTCGGATGGCTACACCTTC.

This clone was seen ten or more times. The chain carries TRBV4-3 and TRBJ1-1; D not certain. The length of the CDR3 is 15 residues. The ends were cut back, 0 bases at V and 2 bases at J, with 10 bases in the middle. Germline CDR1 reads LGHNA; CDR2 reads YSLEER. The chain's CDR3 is CASSQDRGTNTEAFF. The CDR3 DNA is TGCGCCAGCAGCCAAGATAGAGGTACCAACACTGAAGCTTTCTTT.

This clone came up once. This CDR3 reads CASSLGGEQFF. The CDR3, as DNA: TGCGCCAGCAGCTTGGGAGGTGAGCAGTTCTTC. The rearrangement uses TRBV5-1 and TRBJ2-1; D remains unclear. Germline assignment: CDR1 SGHRS and CDR2 YFSETQ. With 0 bases removed from V and 9 bases from J, the gap between germline ends came to 4 bases. The CDR3 runs to 11 residues.

DNA for the CDR3: TGTGCCAGCAGCGACCCGGGACAGGGGGCGAAGGGCTACACCTTC. Translating it yields CASSDPGQGAKGYTF. The chain recombines TRBV7-9 with TRBJ1-2, with 12 nucleotides matching TRBD1. Germline CDR1 is SEHNR and CDR2 is FQNEAQ (reference sequence). This CDR3 is 15 amino acids long. J was trimmed by 8 bases and V by 5 bases; bases with no gene match: 9.